In this sample, the clone carrying this T cell receptor beta chain turned up many times. RNA transcripts served as the template for amplifying TCR beta CDR3 regions. The TCR CDR3 was amplified in a first-round RT-PCR using the HTBI primer set. TCRdb reprocessed the multiplex PCR reads with MiXCR, giving one entry per CDR3 protein. The sample lists 750,000 to 950,000 distinct CDR3 sequences, roughly 40% occurring once. These data come from a study of T cells in Graves' hyperthyroidism and ophthalmopathy. Orbital computed tomography and thyroid ultrasound, together with serum TRAb and thyroxine and clinical symptoms, were used for diagnoses. The germline gives CDR1 SGHRS, CDR2 YFSETQ. V was shortened by 7 bases and J by 3 bases, with 10 bases between the two germline ends. The CDR3 contains 13 residues.

The sequencing sample was made of blood. The sequence came from a man younger than 30 with Graves' hyperthyroidism. The J gene is TRBJ1-4, the V gene TRBV5-1, with D uncertain. The CDR3 loop reads CASALGANEKLFF. CDR3 sequence (DNA): TGCGCCAGCGCCCTCGGGGCTAATGAAAAACTGTTTTTT.